This T cell receptor beta chain comes out of a study of shared clonotypes between healthy human individuals. Overall study findings and caveats: Researchers found naive subsets generally carried larger estimated richness than memory subsets.

Running of the assay took place at deep level. Source study methods: Filtering of immunoSEQ junctional sequences could not match full-length read filtering. Data came from immunoSEQ multiplex PCR; TCRdb stores just in-frame clones and leaves some out. The V and J calls and clone size come from that table; D and trimming were worked out from the DNA. The sample yields a few hundred thousand clones, nearly 97% seen once. Terminally differentiated effector memory CD45RA+ cells were excluded by CCR7 positive selection of CD45RO-negative cells. Germline-derived CDR1 and CDR2 are SEHNR and FQNEAQ (reference sequence). J lost 3 bases, V lost 5 bases, and 8 bases had no gene match. This CDR3 has 15 amino acids. Remarks on this clone: Its antigen is not known.

The source material was naive CD8+ T cells sorted from blood. This receptor was obtained from a woman younger than 45 in good health. This chain uses TRBV7-9 with TRBJ2-3; TRBD2 matches 7 bases. The CDR3 DNA is TGTGCCAGCAGCCCCGCAGTGGGGGGGACAGATACGCAGTATTTT. Its translation is CASSPAVGGTDTQYF.